This TCR beta chain was obtained from a study of spatial heterogeneity in lung cancer (dated by TCRdb to the late 2010s). Regarding the research as a whole: Beta-chain transcripts were consistently detected in greater numbers than alpha-chain transcripts, which likely reflected higher beta-chain transcript abundance. At surgery, both alpha and beta chains were TCR-sequenced in about 200 tumor regions, about 64 matched nontumor lung samples and some 60 PBMC samples. TCR transcript counts in tumor regions correlated strongly with a T cell transcriptional module score from matched bulk RNA-seq. In the raw uncorrected reads, each unique combination of TCR and UMI appeared more than ten times on average. The study quantitatively compared TCR alpha and beta repertoires across multiple tumor regions, matched nontumor lung and blood in non-small cell lung cancer. Nonsynonymous mutation counts, determined by whole-exome sequencing of tumor tissue, were related to TCR repertoire features.

Comment on this clonotype: This clone's antigen is unknown. No qualities accompany the bases; no much larger clone lies one base away.

The time point tag for this specimen amounts to: sample taken at primary tumor resection. Samples were obtained from 72 patients with early-stage, untreated non-small cell lung cancer from the lung TRACERx cohort. TCR sequencing used whole RNA extracted from tumor and nontumor lung tissue, or from cryopreserved PBMC samples, without cell sorting. A patient was chosen for TCR sequencing only when enough RNA was available from at least two tumor regions. Before being selected, tumor and adjacent nontumor lung specimens were reviewed by a lung pathologist. General findings and caveats noted by the study authors: The tumor nonsynonymous mutation count correlated with the number of expanded alpha and beta TCRs within the tumor. The count of ubiquitous expanded TCRs correlated with the count of ubiquitous nonsynonymous mutations, and the count of regional expanded TCRs correlated with the count of regional nonsynonymous mutations. Additional single-cell paired TCR alpha and beta sequencing was considered necessary to confirm, at a functional level, the hypothesis that regional TCRs recognize regional mutations. Estimated TCR-seq coverage of tumor T cells was only about 7.4% for alpha chains and about 12% for beta chains.

The library relied on 5' RACE. Sequencing instrument: NextSeq 500. To allow correction of PCR and sequencing errors, the TCR library protocol tagged every TCR cDNA molecule with a unique molecular identifier. For the original study's pipeline: TCR identification, UMI-based error correction and CDR3 extraction were performed with Decombinator tools. TCRs above a frequency of 2 per 1,000, corresponding to the top 1% of the tumor frequency distribution, were defined as expanded. Expanded tumor TCRs statistically deemed absent (corrected P<0.05) from at least one tumor region were classed as regional, and all other expanded tumor TCRs were classed as ubiquitous. Rényi diversity was computed with the R vegan package after subsampling each repertoire 100 times to 5,000 TCRs. CDR3 similarity networks were built from amino acid triplet string-kernel similarity, with CDR3s being connected when pairwise similarity was above 0.82. The public sequencing data were trimmed at Q25 with fastp and processed into clonotypes with MiXCR by TCRdb, which kept only in-frame beta chains. Identical CDR3 proteins give one entry, which carries the most common genes and DNA. The V and J calls here are based on TCRdb, not the publication. For this sample the table gives about 100,000 distinct CDR3 sequences, of which around 4.3% were detected only once. Around 21% of the sample is taken by the ten largest.

V and J are truncated by 2 bases and 2 bases respectively, leaving an intervening sequence of 18 bases. CDR1 and CDR2 are drawn from the germline V gene: WSHSY, SAAADI. The CDR3 numbers 17 residues from cysteine through phenylalanine. Only the CDR3 DNA stays, 51 bases, in frame from base 1. The chain is made from TRBV10-2 and TRBJ2-5; confidence is insufficient to name the D gene. This receptor was obtained from a male donor with early-stage non-small cell lung cancer. The material was lung tumor tissue, obtained at surgery. The CDR3 here reads CASSEPTKGLPQETQYF. The DNA sequence reads TGCGCCAGCAGTGAGCCCACGAAAGGGCTCCCTCAAGAGACCCAGTACTTC.